Each of the 8 T cell receptor beta chains below was sequenced from the same sample in a study of T cell changes during pregnancy in multiple sclerosis. Assay: immunoSEQ multiplex PCR; the TCRdb copy retains only in-frame clones and omits some. The table records around 110,000 clones, less than 95% of them present only once. This specimen was peripheral blood, taken after pregnancy. These receptor sequences come from a female donor with multiple sclerosis, enrolled in a pregnancy study.

The V and J genes are TRBV7-8 and TRBJ1-3, with 7 positions matching TRBD1. The CDR3 loop spans 14 amino acids. V gave up 6 bases and J gave up 2 bases; unmatched junction bases: 4. Germline CDR1 is SGHVS and CDR2 is FQNEAQ. The CDR3 DNA reads as TGTGCCAGCAGGCCAGGGACAGCTGGAAACACCATATATTTT. Its translation: CASRPGTAGNTIYF.

V usage is TRBV27 and J usage is TRBJ2-7; D call uncertain. The CDR3 totals 15 residues. Germline-derived CDR1 and CDR2 are MNHEY and SMNVEV (reference sequence). Trimming cost V 5 bases and J 4 bases, with 18 bases left between them. CDR3 amino acids: CASSRTSPAAYEQYF. The CDR3 DNA reads as TGTGCCAGCAGTCGAACATCTCCGGCGGCTTACGAGCAGTACTTC.

The chain joins TRBV18 to TRBJ1-2, with 7 nucleotides matching TRBD1. Germline CDR1 and CDR2: KGHSH and LQKENI. CDR3 length: 13 amino acids. With V trimmed by 2 bases and J by 8 bases, 5 bases remained unmatched. The CDR3 here is CASSPGTERGYTF. In nucleotides, the CDR3 is TGTGCCAGCTCACCAGGGACAGAGCGAGGCTACACCTTC.

V is TRBV30 and J is TRBJ1-4; 8 nucleotides match TRBD1. After removal of 7 bases from V and 7 bases from J, the junction contained 8 bases not matched to a gene. The CDR3 has 13 amino acids. Germline V CDR1 and CDR2: GTSNPN, SVGIG (reference sequence). CDR3 sequence (DNA): TGTGCCTCGAAGGACAGGGTCGGTGAAAAACTGTTTTTT. This sequence encodes CASKDRVGEKLFF.

The chain carries TRBV7-9 and TRBJ2-7; 11 bases map to TRBD2. V shed 3 bases and J 5 bases; nucleotides not matched to a gene: 3. Germline CDR1 SEHNR, CDR2 FQNEAQ (reference sequence). This CDR3 contains 14 residues. The CDR3 nucleotides read TGTGCCAGCAGCTTTGGGACTAGCGGCCACGAGCAGTACTTC. The encoded protein is CASSFGTSGHEQYF.

The chain links TRBV5-4 to TRBJ1-2; 7 nucleotides line up with TRBD1. The CDR3 length is 15 residues. V lost 6 bases to trimming and J lost 4 bases; unmatched junction nucleotides: 12. Germline CDR1 reads SGHNT; CDR2 reads YYREEE (reference sequence). CDR3 residues: CASTGAPDRSYGYTF. The DNA for the CDR3 is TGTGCCAGCACCGGAGCCCCGGACAGGAGCTATGGCTACACCTTC.

The CDR3 DNA reads TGCGCCAGCAGCGCCAAGACTAGCGGGATTTCCTACAATGAGCAGTTCTTC. Its translation is CASSAKTSGISYNEQFF. The chain recombines TRBV5-1 with TRBJ2-1; TRBD2 matches 11 bases. CDR1 and CDR2 (germline): SGHRS, YFSETQ. The CDR3 is made up of 17 amino acids. J lost 1 base, V lost 4 bases, and 7 bases had no gene match.

The CDR3 DNA reads as TGTGCCACCAGCAGAGAGATAAGGAGCTCAGATACGCAGTATTTT. Amino acids: CATSREIRSSDTQYF. The rearrangement joins TRBV15 to TRBJ2-3; D call uncertain. The V gene's germline CDR1 is LNHNV and CDR2 YYDKDF (reference sequence). This CDR3 comprises 15 residues. Trimming left V 0 bases short and J 4 bases short, with 11 bases between.